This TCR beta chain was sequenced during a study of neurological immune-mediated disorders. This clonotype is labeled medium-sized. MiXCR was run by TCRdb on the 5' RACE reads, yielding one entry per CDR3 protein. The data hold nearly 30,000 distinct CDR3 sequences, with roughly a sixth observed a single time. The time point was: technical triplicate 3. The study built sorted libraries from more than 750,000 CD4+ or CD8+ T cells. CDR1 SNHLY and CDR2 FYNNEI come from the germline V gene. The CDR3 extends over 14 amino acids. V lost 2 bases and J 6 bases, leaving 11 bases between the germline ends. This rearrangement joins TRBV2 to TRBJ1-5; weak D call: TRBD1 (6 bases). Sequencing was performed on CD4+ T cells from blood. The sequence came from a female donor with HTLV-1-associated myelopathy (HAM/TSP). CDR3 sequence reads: CASSERGTSQPQHF. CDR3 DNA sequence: TGTGCCAGCAGTGAACGGGGGACAAGTCAGCCCCAGCATTTT.